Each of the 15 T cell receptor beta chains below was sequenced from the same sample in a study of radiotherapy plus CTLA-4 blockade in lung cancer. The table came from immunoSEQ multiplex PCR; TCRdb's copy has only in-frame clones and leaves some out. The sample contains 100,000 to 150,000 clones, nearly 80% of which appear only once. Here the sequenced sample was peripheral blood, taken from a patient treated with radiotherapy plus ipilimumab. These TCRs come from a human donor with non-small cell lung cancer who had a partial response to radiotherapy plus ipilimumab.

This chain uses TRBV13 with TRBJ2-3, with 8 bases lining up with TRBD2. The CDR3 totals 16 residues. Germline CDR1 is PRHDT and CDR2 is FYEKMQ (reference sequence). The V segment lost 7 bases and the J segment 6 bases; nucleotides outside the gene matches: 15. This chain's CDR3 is CASTRPGTSIADTQYF. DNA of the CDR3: TGTGCCAGCACCCGCCCAGGGACTAGTATCGCGGATACGCAGTATTTT.

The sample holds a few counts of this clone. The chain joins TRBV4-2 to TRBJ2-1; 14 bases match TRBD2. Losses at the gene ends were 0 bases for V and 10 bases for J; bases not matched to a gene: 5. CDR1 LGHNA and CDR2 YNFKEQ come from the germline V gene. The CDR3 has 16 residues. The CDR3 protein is CASSQDWGLAGEEQFF. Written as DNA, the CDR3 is TGTGCCAGCAGCCAAGATTGGGGACTAGCGGGAGAGGAGCAGTTCTTC.

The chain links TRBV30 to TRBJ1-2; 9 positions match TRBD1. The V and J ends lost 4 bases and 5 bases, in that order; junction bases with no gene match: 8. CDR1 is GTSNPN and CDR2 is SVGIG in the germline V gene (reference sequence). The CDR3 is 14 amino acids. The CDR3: CAWTRDRVGYGYTF. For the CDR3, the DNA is TGTGCCTGGACCCGGGACAGGGTAGGGTATGGCTACACCTTC.

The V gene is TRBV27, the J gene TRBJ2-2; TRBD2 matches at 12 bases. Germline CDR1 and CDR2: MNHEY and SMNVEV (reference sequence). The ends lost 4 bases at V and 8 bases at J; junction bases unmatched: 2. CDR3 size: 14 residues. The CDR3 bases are TGTGCCAGCAGTTGGACTAGCGGGATAGGGGAGCTGTTTTTT. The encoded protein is CASSWTSGIGELFF.

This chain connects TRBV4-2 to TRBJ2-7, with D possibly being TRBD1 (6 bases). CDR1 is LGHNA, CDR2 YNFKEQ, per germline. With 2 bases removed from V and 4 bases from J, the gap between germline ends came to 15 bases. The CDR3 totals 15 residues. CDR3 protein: CASSQSSQGNYEQYF. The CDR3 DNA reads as TGTGCCAGCAGCCAAAGCTCCCAGGGGAATTACGAGCAGTACTTC.

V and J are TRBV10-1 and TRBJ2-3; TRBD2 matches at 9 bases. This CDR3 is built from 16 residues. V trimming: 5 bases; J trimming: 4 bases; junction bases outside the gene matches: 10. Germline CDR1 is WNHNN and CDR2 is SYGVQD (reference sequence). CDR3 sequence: CASSLLAGTGADTQYF. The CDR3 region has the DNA TGCGCCAGCAGTTTGCTAGCGGGAACCGGCGCAGATACGCAGTATTTT.

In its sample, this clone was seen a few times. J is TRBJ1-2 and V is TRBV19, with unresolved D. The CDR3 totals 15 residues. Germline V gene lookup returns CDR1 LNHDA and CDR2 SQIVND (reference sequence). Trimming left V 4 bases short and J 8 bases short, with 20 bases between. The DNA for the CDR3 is TGTGCCAGTAGTACCCCCCGGGTCCTATTCCGGGGCTACACCTTC. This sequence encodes CASSTPRVLFRGYTF.

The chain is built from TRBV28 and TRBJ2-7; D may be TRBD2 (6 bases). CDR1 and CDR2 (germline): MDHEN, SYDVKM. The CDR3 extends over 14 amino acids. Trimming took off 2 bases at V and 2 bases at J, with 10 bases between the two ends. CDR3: CASSLRDSAYEQYF. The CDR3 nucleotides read TGTGCCAGCAGTTTAAGGGACTCTGCCTACGAGCAGTACTTC. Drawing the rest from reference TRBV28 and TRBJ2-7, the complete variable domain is DVKVTQSSRYLVKRTGEKVFLECVQDMDHENMFWYRQDPGLGLRLIYFSYDVKMKEKGDIPEGYSVSREKKERFSLILESASTNQTSMYLCASSLRDSAYEQYFGPGTRLTVT.

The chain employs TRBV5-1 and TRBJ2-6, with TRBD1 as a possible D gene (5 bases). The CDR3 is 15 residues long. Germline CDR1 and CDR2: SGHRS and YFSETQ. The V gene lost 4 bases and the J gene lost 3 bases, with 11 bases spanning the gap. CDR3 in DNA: TGCGCCAGCAGCCCCCAGGGTAATGGGGCCAACGTCCTGACTTTC. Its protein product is CASSPQGNGANVLTF.

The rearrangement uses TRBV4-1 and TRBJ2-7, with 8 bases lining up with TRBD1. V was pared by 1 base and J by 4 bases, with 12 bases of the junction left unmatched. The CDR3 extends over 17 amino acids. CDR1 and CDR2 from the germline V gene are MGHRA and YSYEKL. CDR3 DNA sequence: TGCGCCAGCAGCCAAGTAGTAGGTGGGACAGGTCTTTACGAGCAGTACTTC. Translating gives CASSQVVGGTGLYEQYF.

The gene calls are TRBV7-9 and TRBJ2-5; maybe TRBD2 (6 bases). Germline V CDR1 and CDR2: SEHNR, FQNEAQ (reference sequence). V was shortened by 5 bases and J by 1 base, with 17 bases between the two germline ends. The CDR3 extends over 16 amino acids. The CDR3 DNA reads TGTGCCAGCAGCCCTCGAGTAGCGGAGATCCAAGAGACCCAGTACTTC. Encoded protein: CASSPRVAEIQETQYF.

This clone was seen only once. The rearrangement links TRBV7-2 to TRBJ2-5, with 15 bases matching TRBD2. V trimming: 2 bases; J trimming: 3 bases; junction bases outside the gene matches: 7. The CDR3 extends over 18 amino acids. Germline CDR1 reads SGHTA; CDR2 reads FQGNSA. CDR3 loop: CASSLTPGLAGGKETQYF. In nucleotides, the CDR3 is TGTGCCAGCAGCTTAACCCCGGGACTAGCGGGAGGAAAAGAGACCCAGTACTTC.

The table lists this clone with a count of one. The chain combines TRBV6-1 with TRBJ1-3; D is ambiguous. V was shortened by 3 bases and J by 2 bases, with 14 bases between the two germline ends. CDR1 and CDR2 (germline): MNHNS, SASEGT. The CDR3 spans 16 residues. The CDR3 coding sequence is TGTGCCAGCAGTGAGGCCTTGAGGACTGCTGGAAACACCATATATTTT. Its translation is CASSEALRTAGNTIYF.

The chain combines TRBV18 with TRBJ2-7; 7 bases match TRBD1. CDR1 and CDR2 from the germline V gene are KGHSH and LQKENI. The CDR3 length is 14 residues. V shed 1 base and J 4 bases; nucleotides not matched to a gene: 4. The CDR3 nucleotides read TGTGCCAGCTCACCACAGGGGGCGCTTTACGAGCAGTACGTC. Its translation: CASSPQGALYEQYV.

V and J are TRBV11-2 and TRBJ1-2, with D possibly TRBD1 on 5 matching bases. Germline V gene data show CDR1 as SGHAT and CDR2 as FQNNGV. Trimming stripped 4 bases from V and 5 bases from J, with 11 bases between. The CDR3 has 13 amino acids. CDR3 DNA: TGTGCCAGCAGCTCGACGGGGGAGTATGGCTACACCTTC. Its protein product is CASSSTGEYGYTF.